This TCR beta chain is from a study of T cell changes during pregnancy in multiple sclerosis. Only in-frame clones appear in the TCRdb table, and some are missing; sequencing was by immunoSEQ multiplex PCR. The sample holds 40,000 to 60,000 clones, 85% to 95% seen once. Germline CDR1 LGHNA, CDR2 YNFKEQ. The CDR3 totals 16 residues. J lost 4 bases, V lost 5 bases, and 8 bases had no gene match. The sequence was obtained from a female donor with multiple sclerosis, enrolled in a pregnancy study. The J gene is TRBJ2-1, the V gene TRBV4-2; 10 bases line up with TRBD2. Sequenced material: CD4+ T cells from peripheral blood mononuclear cells, taken in the third trimester of pregnancy. CDR3 in amino acids: CASSYSSGGDYNEQFF. The CDR3, as DNA: TGTGCCAGCAGCTACTCAAGCGGGGGGGATTACAATGAGCAGTTCTTC.